A single sample gave rise to the 26 T cell receptor beta chains below, sequenced in a study of cytomegalovirus exposure and HLA in healthy donors. Primers included in the PCR were 60 Vbeta and 13 Jbeta primers. The table came from immunoSEQ multiplex PCR; TCRdb's copy has only in-frame clones and leaves some out. The table lists about 94,000 clones, less than 10% of them singletons. Material for sequencing was PBMCs. These TCRs come from a man aged 50 to 60 in good health and CMV-seronegative.

This clone was seen only a few times. This chain links TRBV9 with TRBJ2-1, with D uncertain. The CDR3 runs 17 residues. Trimming took 4 bases from V and 0 from J, leaving 17 bases between them. Germline V gene data show CDR1 as SGDLS and CDR2 as YYNGEE. The CDR3 nucleotides read TGTGCCAGCAGCCCGACCATAGACACTTACTCCTACAATGAGCAGTTCTTC. Protein product: CASSPTIDTYSYNEQFF. The full variable domain, completed using reference TRBV9 and TRBJ2-1, is DSGVTQTPKHLITATGQRVTLRCSPRSGDLSVYWYQQSLDQGLQFLIQYYNGEERAKGNILERFSAQQFPDLHSELNLSSLELGDSALYFCASSPTIDTYSYNEQFFGPGTRLTVL.

This clone was detected a few times. The rearrangement joins TRBV7-8 to TRBJ2-7, with D perhaps TRBD1 (5 bases). Germline lookup yields CDR1 SGHVS and CDR2 FQNEAQ. Deletions cut 1 base from V and 3 bases from J, with 10 bases between. The CDR3 runs to 14 residues. CDR3 in DNA: TGTGCCAGCAGCTTAGAGGACACCTACTACGAGCAGTACTTC. Amino acid sequence: CASSLEDTYYEQYF.

The chain joins TRBV19 to TRBJ1-2; D not certain. The V and J ends lost 2 bases and 0 bases respectively, with 7 bases between them. Germline CDR1 and CDR2: LNHDA and SQIVND (reference sequence). This CDR3 contains 14 residues. The CDR3 bases are TGTGCCAGTAGTATACTTGAGGCTAACTATGGCTACACCTTC. It codes for CASSILEANYGYTF.

In its sample, this clone was seen a few times. The gene calls are TRBV28 and TRBJ2-7; 8 bases align to TRBD2. V trimming: 5 bases; J trimming: 3 bases; junction bases outside the gene matches: 9. CDR3 length equals 15 residues. In germline, CDR1 is MDHEN, CDR2 SYDVKM. In DNA form, the CDR3 reads TGTGCCAGCAGTAGCGGGAGTAACCAGATCTACGAGCAGTACTTC. Translation gives CASSSGSNQIYEQYF.

V gene TRBV6-1 combines with J gene TRBJ1-1; D is perhaps TRBD1 (5 bases). Germline CDR1 MNHNS, CDR2 SASEGT. The CDR3 consists of 11 residues. CDR3 in amino acids: CANAGGTEAFF. For the CDR3, the DNA is TGTGCTAATGCCGGGGGCACTGAAGCTTTCTTT.

This rearrangement joins TRBV29-1 to TRBJ1-2, with TRBD1 identical over 10 bases. The CDR3 runs to 14 residues. J lost 5 bases, V lost 4 bases, and 7 bases had no gene match. Germline CDR1 and CDR2: SQVTM and ANQGSEA. For the CDR3, the DNA is TGCAGCGTTGGGCCGGGACAGGGGATGTATGGCTACACCTTC. Its protein is CSVGPGQGMYGYTF.

This clone has just one count. This rearrangement joins TRBV10-3 to TRBJ2-1; 13 nucleotides match TRBD2. Per germline, CDR1 ENHRY and CDR2 SYGVKD. CDR3 size: 16 residues. V was clipped by 6 bases and J by 5 bases; unmatched bases: 7. The CDR3 loop is CAIRAYGTSGNNEQFF. CDR3 nucleotides: TGTGCCATCAGGGCCTACGGGACTAGCGGGAACAATGAGCAGTTCTTC.

In this sample, this clone turned up a few times. The rearrangement joins TRBV28 to TRBJ2-7; TRBD1 aligns across 8 bases. The V segment lost 5 bases and the J segment 6 bases; nucleotides outside the gene matches: 3. Germline V CDR1 and CDR2: MDHEN, SYDVKM. The CDR3 loop spans 12 amino acids. CDR3 bases: TGTGCCAGCAGTGGACAGGGCCCCGAGCAGTACTTC. Amino acid sequence: CASSGQGPEQYF.

The chain links TRBV28 to TRBJ1-1, with D possibly being TRBD1 (6 bases). The germline V and J ends were trimmed by 6 bases and 0 bases, with 11 bases remaining between them. This CDR3 is 14 amino acids long. CDR1 and CDR2 from the germline V gene are MDHEN and SYDVKM. CDR3 sequence: CASRMGHLNTEAFF. The CDR3 coding sequence is TGTGCCAGCAGGATGGGACATTTGAACACTGAAGCTTTCTTT.

This chain links TRBV28 with TRBJ1-4, with 12 bases that match TRBD1. Germline V gene data show CDR1 as MDHEN and CDR2 as SYDVKM. CDR3 length: 17 residues. J lost 8 bases, V lost 3 bases, and 10 bases had no gene match. The CDR3 here is CASSFRSWDRGREKLFF. In DNA, the CDR3 is TGTGCCAGCAGTTTTCGTTCGTGGGACAGGGGGCGGGAAAAACTGTTTTTT.

The chain combines TRBV21-1 with TRBJ2-7; TRBD1 was called by the table and not checked on the DNA. TRBV21-1 is deemed a pseudogene. The length of the CDR3 is 14 residues. The CDR3 is CASSGPGDNYEQYF. CDR3 sequence (DNA): TGTGCCAGCAGCGGGCCAGGGGACAACTACGAGCAGTACTTC.

This chain uses TRBV5-1 with TRBJ1-1; the D gene is possibly TRBD1 (6 bases). This CDR3 spans 15 amino acids. CDR1 and CDR2 (germline): SGHRS, YFSETQ. V dropped 0 bases and J dropped 3 bases, with 12 bases sitting between them. The CDR3 sequence is CASSLVAGVDTEAFF. The CDR3, as DNA: TGCGCCAGCAGCTTGGTGGCAGGGGTTGACACTGAAGCTTTCTTT.

This clone has more than one count but fewer than ten. This chain joins TRBV5-8 and TRBJ2-3, with TRBD2 matching 9 bases. Germline CDR1 and CDR2: SGHTS and YDEGEE. V lost 2 bases to trimming and J lost 4 bases; unmatched junction nucleotides: 5. The CDR3 runs to 15 residues. In DNA form, the CDR3 reads TGTGCCAGCAGCTTTGAGCGGGGGGTATCAGATACGCAGTATTTT. It codes for CASSFERGVSDTQYF.

This clone came up a few times. V gene TRBV6-5 combines with J gene TRBJ2-7; maybe TRBD2 (6 bases). Germline CDR1 MNHEY, CDR2 SVGAGI. This CDR3 has 15 amino acids. V gave up 2 bases and J gave up 2 bases, with 13 bases separating them. For the CDR3, the DNA is TGTGCCAGCAGTTACGGATCCGGGAGCGCCTACGAGCAGTACTTC. Translated: CASSYGSGSAYEQYF.

There are a few counts of this clone. The chain is built from TRBV5-6 and TRBJ2-7; perhaps TRBD1 as D (5 bases). Per germline, CDR1 SGHDT and CDR2 YYEEEE. V lost 0 bases and J lost 5, with 15 bases in between. The CDR3 contains 15 residues. CDR3 coding DNA: TGTGCCAGCAGCTTGGTCCCAGGGTCCATCCACGAGCAGTACTTC. Amino acid sequence: CASSLVPGSIHEQYF.

The rearrangement joins TRBV18 to TRBJ2-5, with TRBD2 matching 7 bases. The CDR3 has 16 residues. Germline V gene sequence: CDR1 KGHSH, CDR2 LQKENI. The trim removed 2 bases at V and 4 bases at J, leaving 10 bases unmatched. In DNA form, the CDR3 reads TGTGCCAGCTCACCAAGAATCGGAGGGGAGGGAGAGACCCAGTACTTC. It encodes CASSPRIGGEGETQYF.

This clone was detected only a few times. The rearrangement joins TRBV18 to TRBJ1-5; 8 bases agree with TRBD1. This CDR3 is built from 17 residues. V was clipped by 2 bases and J by 4 bases; unmatched bases: 10. Germline V CDR1 and CDR2: KGHSH, LQKENI. The CDR3 loop reads CASSPMAVGQGNQPQHF. CDR3 in DNA: TGTGCCAGCTCACCAATGGCCGTTGGACAGGGTAATCAGCCCCAGCATTTT.

The rearrangement uses TRBV28 and TRBJ1-4; TRBD1 might be the D (5 bases). Trimming cost V 4 bases and J 6 bases, with 12 bases left between them. Germline assignment: CDR1 MDHEN and CDR2 SYDVKM. The CDR3 totals 14 residues. The CDR3 bases are TGTGCCAGCAGTTCGACAGCGGGATATGAAAAACTGTTTTTT. It is translated as CASSSTAGYEKLFF.

The chain recombines TRBV7-2 with TRBJ2-1; 7 bases agree with TRBD2. Trimming at V came to 6 bases and at J to 4 bases, leaving 6 bases not matched to a gene. There are 14 residues in the CDR3. CDR1 is SGHTA and CDR2 is FQGNSA in the germline V gene. The chain's CDR3 is CASSRGGGYNEQFF. The CDR3 DNA sequence: TGTGCCAGCAGTAGGGGCGGGGGATACAATGAGCAGTTCTTC.

This clone was detected a few times. The chain carries TRBV18 and TRBJ2-7; no definite D call. This CDR3 is 15 amino acids long. Germline assignment: CDR1 KGHSH and CDR2 LQKENI. Trimming took off 1 base at V and 2 bases at J, with 12 bases between the two ends. Written as DNA, the CDR3 is TGTGCCAGCTCACCACGAAGAGGAGCTCCCTACGAGCAGTACTTC. Protein product: CASSPRRGAPYEQYF. Together with reference TRBV18 and TRBJ2-7, the CDR3 gives the full variable domain: NAGVMQNPRHLVRRRGQEARLRCSPMKGHSHVYWYRQLPEEGLKFMVYLQKENIIDESGMPKERFSAEFPKEGPSILRIQQVVRGDSAAYFCASSPRRGAPYEQYFGPGTRLTVT.

This clone was counted a few times. V usage is TRBV10-2 and J usage is TRBJ2-1, with TRBD2 identical over 7 bases. Trimming removed 8 bases from V and 4 bases from J; junction bases left unmatched: 8. Germline-derived CDR1 and CDR2 are WSHSY and SAAADI. CDR3 size: 14 residues. CDR3: CASSLAASYNEQFF. As DNA, the CDR3 is TGCGCCAGCTCTCTAGCGGCCTCTTACAATGAGCAGTTCTTC.

This clone was seen a few times. The rearrangement links TRBV30 to TRBJ2-7; 8 bases agree with TRBD1. V was clipped by 0 bases and J by 7 bases; unmatched bases: 8. Germline values: CDR1 GTSNPN, CDR2 SVGIG (reference sequence). This CDR3 is built from 14 residues. DNA for the CDR3: TGTGCCTGGAGTGTAACAGGGGGGAGGAGGGAGCAGTACTTC. Its protein is CAWSVTGGRREQYF.

Of note for this clone: This sample includes further DNA sequences coding for the same CDR3. The chain couples TRBV19 to TRBJ1-2, with D possibly matching TRBD1 (5 bases). The CDR3 loop spans 12 amino acids. V was shortened by 5 bases and J by 4 bases, with 8 bases between the two germline ends. In germline, CDR1 is LNHDA, CDR2 SQIVND (reference sequence). The CDR3 coding sequence is TGTGCCAGTAGTGGCCAGGGCTATGGCTACACCTTC. Its protein product is CASSGQGYGYTF.

The sample holds a few counts of this clone. The CDR3 sequence: CSAGQGTKETQYF. The CDR3 bases are TGCAGCGCCGGACAGGGAACTAAAGAGACCCAGTACTTC. The chain is built from TRBV29-1 and TRBJ2-5; TRBD1 aligns across 8 bases. The germline V gene has CDR1 SQVTM and CDR2 ANQGSEA. V shed 7 bases and J 3 bases; nucleotides not matched to a gene: 7. CDR3 length: 13 residues.

This clone was recorded a few times. The chain combines TRBV28 with TRBJ2-7; weak D call: TRBD1 (6 bases). Per the germline V gene, CDR1 is MDHEN and CDR2 is SYDVKM. The CDR3 totals 14 residues. V lost 6 bases and J 4 bases, leaving 16 bases between the germline ends. CDR3 protein: CASSQTGPHYEQYF. DNA for the CDR3: TGTGCCAGCAGCCAGACAGGACCCCATTACGAGCAGTACTTC.

The sample holds a few counts of this clone. At one of its ends the junction is not consistent with the germline gene, which may arise from a read error. The rearrangement joins TRBV7-7 to TRBJ2-6; D perhaps matches TRBD2 (5 bases). CDR1 and CDR2 (germline): SSHAT, FNYEAQ (reference sequence). CDR3 length: 15 residues. CDR3 coding DNA: TGTGCTAGCAGCTTAGGAGGATCTGGGGCCAACGTCCTGACTTTC. The encoded protein is CASSLGGSGANVLTF.